Below are 25 T cell receptor beta chains sequenced from a single sample in a study of shared clonotypes between healthy human individuals. Sequencing was performed with immunoSEQ multiplex PCR; in TCRdb, only in-frame clones are kept and a portion is missing. The table lists fewer than 850,000 clones, 90% to 97% of them singletons. Terminally differentiated effector memory CD45RA+ cells were left out of the naive CD8 fraction, which was CD45RO-negative and positively selected for CCR7. Material: naive CD8+ T cells sorted from blood. Receptors originate from a man aged 30 to 39 in good health.

This CDR3 reads CASSFHRDRTNEQFF. CDR3 nucleotides: TGTGCCAGCAGCTTCCACCGGGACAGGACTAATGAGCAGTTCTTC. V and J are TRBV7-8 and TRBJ2-1; 8 positions agree with TRBD1. V shed 3 bases and J 7 bases; nucleotides not matched to a gene: 8. The CDR3 length is 15 residues. CDR1 and CDR2 from the germline V gene are SGHVS and FQNEAQ.

The chain recombines TRBV7-9 with TRBJ1-2; 7 bases line up with TRBD1. Trimming took 5 bases from V and 4 from J; bases not matched to a gene: 10. The CDR3 is 15 residues long. Per the germline V gene, CDR1 is SEHNR and CDR2 is FQNEAQ (reference sequence). CDR3 nucleotide sequence: TGTGCCAGCAGCCAATCCGGGACAGCCTTCTATGGCTACACCTTC. It is translated as CASSQSGTAFYGYTF. Combining the CDR3 with reference TRBV7-9 and TRBJ1-2 gives the whole variable domain DTGVSQNPRHKITKRGQNVTFRCDPISEHNRLYWYRQTLGQGPEFLTYFQNEAQLEKSRLLSDRFSAERPKGSFSTLEIQRTEQGDSAMYLCASSQSGTAFYGYTFGSGTRLTVV.

Turning to this clone: A read error may be the cause here, since a much bigger clone is one base away. V usage is TRBV6-4 and J usage is TRBJ1-2; TRBD1 agrees at 9 bases. V was clipped by 3 bases and J by 5 bases; unmatched bases: 1. This CDR3 region has 13 residues. Germline CDR1 and CDR2: MRHNA and SNTAGT. In DNA, the CDR3 is TGTGCCAGCAGTGAGGGACAGGGTTATGGCTACACCTTC. It yields the protein CASSEGQGYGYTF.

The chain couples TRBV5-4 to TRBJ2-1; the match to TRBD2 covers 14 bases. The CDR3 totals 17 residues. Germline trimming cut 4 bases from V and 1 base from J; bases unmatched to any gene: 4. Per germline, CDR1 SGHNT and CDR2 YYREEE (reference sequence). CDR3 DNA: TGTGCCAGCAGCGGGGGACTAGCGGGAGAATCCTACAATGAGCAGTTCTTC. Translating it yields CASSGGLAGESYNEQFF. Together with reference TRBV5-4 and TRBJ2-1, the CDR3 gives the full variable domain: ETGVTQSPTHLIKTRGQQVTLRCSSQSGHNTVSWYQQALGQGPQFIFQYYREEENGRGNFPPRFSGLQFPNYSSELNVNALELDDSALYLCASSGGLAGESYNEQFFGPGTRLTVL.

Remarks on this clone: Other DNA sequences in this sample translate to the same CDR3. The genes are TRBV27 and TRBJ2-7; D gene ambiguous. Per germline, CDR1 MNHEY and CDR2 SMNVEV (reference sequence). The V and J ends lost 6 bases and 4 bases respectively, with 10 bases between them. This CDR3 region has 12 residues. The CDR3 here is CASSDSPYEQYF. CDR3 nucleotide sequence: TGTGCCAGCAGCGACTCCCCGTACGAGCAGTACTTC.

The J gene is TRBJ2-1, the V gene TRBV4-1; no clear D gene. The ends were cut back, 1 base at V and 6 bases at J, with 7 bases in the middle. The V gene's germline CDR1 is MGHRA and CDR2 YSYEKL. The CDR3 totals 13 residues. In DNA, the CDR3 is TGCGCCAGCAGCCAAGTAGTGCGCAATGAGCAGTTCTTC. It translates to CASSQVVRNEQFF.

The V gene is TRBV14, the J gene TRBJ2-7, with a tentative D call TRBD1 (5 bases). Deletions cut 1 base from V and 2 bases from J, with 6 bases between. The germline V gene has CDR1 SGHDN and CDR2 FVKESK. The CDR3 spans 13 residues. The CDR3: CASSQVGAYEQYF. For the CDR3, the DNA is TGTGCCAGCAGCCAAGTAGGGGCCTACGAGCAGTACTTC.

The chain recombines TRBV27 with TRBJ2-5; unclear D gene. The CDR3 totals 13 residues. Trimming took off 3 bases at V and 4 bases at J, with 9 bases between the two ends. CDR1 is MNHEY, CDR2 SMNVEV, per germline (reference sequence). The CDR3 region has the DNA TGTGCCAGCAGTTTCGGATTTGCAGAGACCCAGTACTTC. Its protein product is CASSFGFAETQYF.

The chain recombines TRBV29-1 with TRBJ2-7; 7 bases align to TRBD1. This CDR3 region has 16 residues. V was pared by 1 base and J by 6 bases, with 15 bases of the junction left unmatched. CDR1 and CDR2 from the germline V gene are SQVTM and ANQGSEA. CDR3 nucleotides: TGCAGCGTTGAAGGTAGACAGGGTTCACCTACGGGCGAGCAGTACTTC. Its protein is CSVEGRQGSPTGEQYF.

CDR3 loop: CASTLTGPTEAFF. In DNA, the CDR3 is TGTGCCAGCACGCTAACAGGGCCCACTGAAGCTTTCTTT. The chain employs TRBV7-9 and TRBJ1-1, with a possible D match to TRBD1 (6 bases). The germline gives CDR1 SEHNR, CDR2 FQNEAQ (reference sequence). V lost 7 bases, J lost 4 bases, and 13 bases lay in between. The CDR3 contains 13 residues.

Here the CDR3 reads CASSSTRADQETQYF. The CDR3 DNA reads as TGTGCCAGCAGCTCGACAAGGGCCGACCAAGAGACCCAGTACTTC. The V gene is TRBV11-2, the J gene TRBJ2-5; D ambiguous. The CDR3 consists of 15 residues. Trimming left V 4 bases short and J 0 bases short, with 12 bases between. CDR1 is SGHAT and CDR2 is FQNNGV in the germline V gene. The whole variable domain, filled in from reference TRBV11-2 and TRBJ2-5, reads EAGVAQSPRYKIIEKRQSVAFWCNPISGHATLYWYQQILGQGPKLLIQFQNNGVVDDSQLPKDRFSAERLKGVDSTLKIQPAKLEDSAVYLCASSSTRADQETQYFGPGTRLLVL.

The chain carries TRBV27 and TRBJ2-7; no firm D call. With 3 bases removed from V and 0 bases from J, the gap between germline ends came to 6 bases. Germline-derived CDR1 and CDR2 are MNHEY and SMNVEV (reference sequence). The length of the CDR3 is 13 residues. The CDR3 is CASSFRTSYEQYF. CDR3 nucleotides: TGTGCCAGCAGTTTTCGGACCTCCTACGAGCAGTACTTC.

The chain carries TRBV29-1 and TRBJ1-2; 7 bases are shared with TRBD1. Germline CDR1 and CDR2: SQVTM and ANQGSEA. The CDR3 runs 12 residues. The junction had 2 bases not matched to a gene; V was cut back by 4 bases and J by 3 bases. The CDR3 here is CSVGGGDYGYTF. CDR3 DNA sequence: TGCAGCGTTGGAGGGGGCGACTATGGCTACACCTTC.

This chain links TRBV10-3 with TRBJ1-1; D is undetermined. The germline V gene has CDR1 ENHRY and CDR2 SYGVKD. V was cut by 10 bases and J by 2 bases, with 14 bases left in between. CDR3 length: 13 amino acids. The CDR3 DNA reads TGTGCCACGACCTCTGAGGTAAACACTGAAGCTTTCTTT. This gives the protein CATTSEVNTEAFF.

The chain uses TRBV7-3 and TRBJ2-1; D perhaps matches TRBD2 (6 bases). V was cut by 2 bases and J by 8 bases, with 10 bases left in between. This CDR3 is 13 amino acids long. Per germline, CDR1 SGHTA and CDR2 FQGTGA. CDR3 sequence (DNA): TGTGCCAGCAGCTTAGGGGACTTTGATGAGCAGTTCTTC. Amino acids: CASSLGDFDEQFF.

The chain is built from TRBV7-9 and TRBJ2-7; possibly TRBD2 for D (6 bases). Germline V gives CDR1 SEHNR, CDR2 FQNEAQ (reference sequence). With 3 bases removed from V and 3 bases from J, the gap between germline ends came to 15 bases. The CDR3 has 15 residues. The CDR3 bases are TGTGCCAGCAGCTTCCCTTCCAGCGGGTACTACGAGCAGTACTTC. This sequence encodes CASSFPSSGYYEQYF.

J is TRBJ1-5 and V is TRBV27; possibly TRBD1 for D (5 bases). Germline V gene sequence: CDR1 MNHEY, CDR2 SMNVEV (reference sequence). This CDR3 region has 15 residues. Trimming shortened V by 6 bases and J by 2 bases, and 14 bases separated the two germline ends. The CDR3 DNA sequence: TGTGCCAGCAGCCTTCTACGGGGGGGCAATCAGCCCCAGCATTTT. Its protein product is CASSLLRGGNQPQHF.

The CDR3, as DNA: TGTGCCAGCAGTTCCGGACAGGGGGCGACCGAGCAGTACTTC. It specifies CASSSGQGATEQYF. The V and J genes are TRBV5-4 and TRBJ2-7; 11 positions match TRBD1. Per the germline V gene, CDR1 is SGHNT and CDR2 is YYREEE (reference sequence). After removal of 5 bases from V and 6 bases from J, the junction contained 7 bases not matched to a gene. This CDR3 is built from 14 residues. Full variable domain (remainder filled in from reference TRBV5-4 and TRBJ2-7): ETGVTQSPTHLIKTRGQQVTLRCSSQSGHNTVSWYQQALGQGPQFIFQYYREEENGRGNFPPRFSGLQFPNYSSELNVNALELDDSALYLCASSSGQGATEQYFGPGTRLTVT.

V usage is TRBV28 and J usage is TRBJ1-1, with D perhaps TRBD1 (6 bases). This CDR3 region has 18 residues. V lost 6 bases and J 3 bases, leaving 26 bases between the germline ends. Germline CDR1 and CDR2: MDHEN and SYDVKM. The CDR3 nucleotides read TGTGCCAGCAGCCGACTTGGGGGGCTCGGGGAGGAGGACACTGAAGCTTTCTTT. Protein: CASSRLGGLGEEDTEAFF.

The chain joins TRBV18 to TRBJ2-7; 14 bases agree with TRBD2. V gave up 2 bases and J gave up 4 bases; unmatched junction bases: 10. CDR1 and CDR2 (germline): KGHSH, LQKENI. CDR3 length: 18 residues. CDR3 residues: CASSPTGLAGESGYEQYF. The CDR3 DNA reads as TGTGCCAGCTCACCAACGGGACTAGCGGGAGAATCCGGTTACGAGCAGTACTTC.

CDR3 in amino acids: CASSFYPAGQSSYEQYF. CDR3 nucleotide sequence: TGCGCCAGCAGCTTTTACCCAGCAGGGCAGAGCTCCTACGAGCAGTACTTC. V gene TRBV5-1 combines with J gene TRBJ2-7, with a possible D match to TRBD1 (5 bases). V was cut by 2 bases and J by 0 bases, with 18 bases left in between. Germline assignment: CDR1 SGHRS and CDR2 YFSETQ. CDR3 size: 17 residues.

This chain links TRBV28 with TRBJ1-1; TRBD1 might be the D (5 bases). This CDR3 has 16 amino acids. The V gene's germline CDR1 is MDHEN and CDR2 SYDVKM. The ends were cut back, 8 bases at V and 6 bases at J, with 25 bases in the middle. The CDR3 DNA reads as TGTGCCAGCGCCATTCTGAGTGGTAGGGGTGTGCCTGAAGCTTTCTTT. Translated, it gives CASAILSGRGVPEAFF.

Concerning this clone: Other DNA sequences within the sample encode an identical CDR3. V gene TRBV4-1 combines with J gene TRBJ2-7; no clear D. The V gene lost 0 bases and the J gene lost 0 bases, with 6 bases spanning the gap. Germline V gene sequence: CDR1 MGHRA, CDR2 YSYEKL. The CDR3 runs to 14 residues. The CDR3 DNA reads as TGCGCCAGCAGCCAAGAACCTGGCTCCTACGAGCAGTACTTC. Translating it yields CASSQEPGSYEQYF.

This sequence joins TRBV11-3 and TRBJ2-5; TRBD2 aligns across 7 bases. J was trimmed by 0 bases and V by 5 bases; bases with no gene match: 9. Per the germline V gene, CDR1 is SGHNT and CDR2 is YENEEA. This CDR3 region has 16 residues. CDR3 DNA sequence: TGTGCCAGCAGCCCCACGGCGGGGGAGTACCAAGAGACCCAGTACTTC. Amino acid sequence: CASSPTAGEYQETQYF. Full variable domain (rest looked up from reference TRBV11-3 and TRBJ2-5): EAGVVQSPRYKIIEKKQPVAFWCNPISGHNTLYWYLQNLGQGPELLIRYENEEAVDDSQLPKDRFSAERLKGVDSTLKIQPAELGDSAVYLCASSPTAGEYQETQYFGPGTRLLVL.

This chain connects TRBV6-1 to TRBJ2-7; TRBD1 agrees at 9 bases. The trim removed 3 bases at V and 3 bases at J, leaving 6 bases unmatched. The germline gives CDR1 MNHNS, CDR2 SASEGT. The length of the CDR3 is 15 residues. In DNA form, the CDR3 reads TGTGCCAGCAGTGACACCGGGACAGGGTACTACGAGCAGTACTTC. As protein: CASSDTGTGYYEQYF.